What follows is one TCR beta chain and its context. The data originate from a study of regulatory T cells in long-lasting Graves disease. The germline gives CDR1 KGHDR, CDR2 SFDVKD. The CDR3 is made up of 13 amino acids. The V gene lost 9 bases and the J gene lost 0 bases, with 8 bases spanning the gap. Documented time point: newly diagnosed GD, antithyroid drugs for less than 3 months. RNA extracted from PBMCs served as the sequencing template. In building TCR beta libraries, iRepertoire HTBI primers were used together with Arm-PCR of CDR3 regions. TCRdb re-analysed the multiplex PCR reads in MiXCR, keeping a single row per CDR3 protein. Of 400,000 to 500,000 distinct CDR3 sequences in the sample, 15% to 20% were seen once. This sample also belongs to another study, concerning T cells in Graves' hyperthyroidism and ophthalmopathy.

The receptor was derived from a young woman with Graves disease. The material sequenced was peripheral blood mononuclear cells (PBMCs), taken at new diagnosis, from a patient treated with antithyroid drugs. The rearrangement links TRBV24-1 to TRBJ2-1, with D perhaps TRBD2 (5 bases). This CDR3 reads CATAGSSYNEQFF. The CDR3 DNA reads as TGTGCCACCGCTGGGAGCTCCTACAATGAGCAGTTCTTC.